The source of this T cell receptor (beta chain) is a study of cytomegalovirus exposure and HLA in healthy donors. Study summary: An earlier analysis identified under 130 million unique TCR beta sequences in about 179 million T cells.

There are 14 residues in the CDR3. The V gene's germline CDR1 is MNHNS and CDR2 SASEGT. V was trimmed by 6 bases and J by 0 bases, leaving 12 bases between them. The primer mix had 60 Vbeta and 13 Jbeta primers. Data came from immunoSEQ multiplex PCR; TCRdb stores just in-frame clones and leaves some out. The sample has tens of thousands of clones, around 50% seen once. Regarding this clone: The antigen remains unidentified.

Study-wide points: When analyzed later, the rates of TCR association showed variation by HLA locus, with DRB1 the most and HLA-C the fewest.

The TCR sequence derives from a human donor in good health. The sequenced material came from PBMCs. This chain uses TRBV6-1 with TRBJ2-7, with a possible D match to TRBD1 (6 bases). The CDR3 nucleotides are TGTGCCAGCAGAGACAGGTTAGGCTCCTACGAGCAGTACTTC. This gives the protein CASRDRLGSYEQYF.